This entry lists 20 T cell receptor beta chains sequenced from one sample in a study of blood T cell repertoires in COVID-19. TCRdb keeps only in-frame clones here, not all; method: immunoSEQ multiplex PCR. Here the sample spans around 190,000 clones, approximately 75% being singletons. Sequenced sample: PBMCs or T cells enriched from blood (not recorded which). Receptor source: a man aged 35 to 55 who had recovered from COVID-19.

V is TRBV6-5 and J is TRBJ1-2, with D possibly being TRBD1 (6 bases). The germline V gene has CDR1 MNHEY and CDR2 SVGAGI. The V end was cut by 7 bases, the J end by 6 bases, with 12 bases between. The CDR3 spans 12 residues. CDR3: CASKTGSHGYTF. In DNA, the CDR3 is TGTGCCAGCAAAACAGGGTCACATGGCTACACCTTC.

J is TRBJ2-3 and V is TRBV11-2, with D unresolved. V lost 4 bases and J lost 1, with 6 bases in between. Germline values: CDR1 SGHAT, CDR2 FQNNGV. The CDR3 covers 13 residues. The CDR3 spells CASSWPGTDTQYF. CDR3 sequence (DNA): TGTGCCAGCAGCTGGCCCGGCACAGATACGCAGTATTTT.

J is TRBJ1-5 and V is TRBV27; D unresolved. The V end was cut by 3 bases, the J end by 5 bases, with 11 bases between. This CDR3 contains 14 residues. Per the germline V gene, CDR1 is MNHEY and CDR2 is SMNVEV (reference sequence). CDR3 protein: CASSFRDGYQPQHF. The CDR3 DNA sequence: TGTGCCAGCAGTTTTAGAGACGGGTATCAGCCCCAGCATTTT.

The chain's CDR3 is CASSLGLPDTQYF. The DNA for the CDR3 is TGTGCCAGCAGCTTAGGACTACCAGATACGCAGTATTTT. V gene TRBV9 combines with J gene TRBJ2-3; maybe TRBD2 (6 bases). V shed 4 bases and J shed 4 bases, with 10 bases lying between them. Per the germline V gene, CDR1 is SGDLS and CDR2 is YYNGEE. CDR3 length: 13 residues. Supplemented by reference TRBV9 and TRBJ2-3, the full variable domain reads DSGVTQTPKHLITATGQRVTLRCSPRSGDLSVYWYQQSLDQGLQFLIQYYNGEERAKGNILERFSAQQFPDLHSELNLSSLELGDSALYFCASSLGLPDTQYFGPGTRLTVL.

CDR3 in DNA: TGTGCCAGCAGCCTCCCGGGTAGCGGGAGTCATGAGCAGTTCTTC. This translates into CASSLPGSGSHEQFF. The V gene is TRBV7-6, the J gene TRBJ2-1, with 9 bases identical to TRBD2. The CDR3 extends over 15 amino acids. V lost 5 bases and J lost 8; bases outside the gene matches: 10. Germline-derived CDR1 and CDR2 are SGHVS and FNYEAQ.

The CDR3 DNA reads as TGTGCCAGCAGTTCGGAGTATGGCTACACCTTC. Translated: CASSSEYGYTF. V and J are TRBV6-2 or TRBV6-3 and TRBJ1-2, with no clear D. Trimming took 4 bases from V and 5 from J, leaving 5 bases between them. This CDR3 comprises 11 residues. The germline V gene encodes CDR1 MNHEY and CDR2 SVGEGT.

The gene calls are TRBV7-2 and TRBJ1-5; D not resolved. CDR3 length equals 12 residues. Trimming removed 5 bases at V and 3 bases at J, with 5 bases between. The germline CDR1 and CDR2 sequences are SGHTA and FQGNSA. The chain's CDR3 is CASSPSNQPQHF. CDR3 DNA sequence: TGTGCCAGCAGCCCCTCCAATCAGCCCCAGCATTTT.

This rearrangement joins TRBV5-6 to TRBJ2-7, with 11 bases matching TRBD2. Per the germline V gene, CDR1 is SGHDT and CDR2 is YYEEEE. V lost 9 bases and J lost 6; bases outside the gene matches: 8. This CDR3 is 13 amino acids long. CDR3 DNA: TGTGCCACCAAACTAGCGGGAGACGGCGAGCAGTACTTC. It yields the protein CATKLAGDGEQYF.

This sequence joins TRBV12-3 or TRBV12-4 and TRBJ2-1; D ambiguous. This CDR3 has 11 residues. V lost 8 bases, J lost 2 bases, and 4 bases lay in between. This CDR3 reads CASATYNEQFF. In nucleotides, the CDR3 is TGTGCCAGCGCTACCTACAATGAGCAGTTCTTC.

Comment on this clone: Additional DNA sequences in this sample encode the identical CDR3. The rearrangement links TRBV5-1 to TRBJ1-1; tentative D call: TRBD1 (5 bases). This CDR3 spans 13 amino acids. V was pared by 0 bases and J by 8 bases, with 11 bases between. The germline V gene has CDR1 SGHRS and CDR2 YFSETQ. CDR3 bases: TGCGCCAGCAGCTTGGTGGGGCAGACCGAAGCTTTCTTT. It encodes CASSLVGQTEAFF.

The genes are TRBV5-1 and TRBJ2-2; no firm D call. This CDR3 region has 15 residues. Per germline, CDR1 SGHRS and CDR2 YFSETQ. The V end was cut by 4 bases, the J end by 3 bases, with 13 bases between. The CDR3, as DNA: TGCGCCAGCAGCAACAGAAACTTGGACACCGGGGAGCTGTTTTTT. Amino acids: CASSNRNLDTGELFF.

The genes are TRBV5-1 and TRBJ2-3, with D perhaps matching TRBD1 (6 bases). The germline V gene encodes CDR1 SGHRS and CDR2 YFSETQ. V lost 4 bases and J lost 4, with 10 bases in between. The CDR3 loop spans 13 amino acids. CDR3 sequence: CASSGQGSDTQYF. The CDR3 coding sequence is TGCGCCAGCAGCGGGCAGGGGTCAGATACGCAGTATTTT.

The chain couples TRBV5-4 to TRBJ2-3, with TRBD2 identical over 9 bases. CDR1 and CDR2 (germline): SGHNT, YYREEE (reference sequence). J was trimmed by 3 bases and V by 4 bases; bases with no gene match: 9. This CDR3 is built from 16 residues. The CDR3 region has the DNA TGTGCCAGCAGCCCTCTTAGCGGGGGCCCTACAGATACGCAGTATTTT. Translated: CASSPLSGGPTDTQYF.

The chain couples TRBV10-3 to TRBJ1-1, with 9 bases that match TRBD1. Trimming cost V 4 bases and J 3 bases; bases outside gene matches: 3. The germline V gene has CDR1 ENHRY and CDR2 SYGVKD. The CDR3 is 14 residues long. This chain's CDR3 is CAISGGQGHTEAFF. CDR3 in DNA: TGTGCCATCAGTGGGGGACAGGGTCACACTGAAGCTTTCTTT.

The chain couples TRBV10-3 to TRBJ2-1; D is perhaps TRBD1 (5 bases). The V gene's germline CDR1 is ENHRY and CDR2 SYGVKD. The CDR3 spans 14 residues. V gave up 0 bases and J gave up 4 bases, with 7 bases separating them. CDR3 nucleotide sequence: TGTGCCATCAGTGAGTCGGCAGGGTACAATGAGCAGTTCTTC. Protein sequence: CAISESAGYNEQFF.

The gene calls are TRBV9 and TRBJ2-7, with 9 nucleotides matching TRBD2. CDR1 SGDLS and CDR2 YYNGEE come from the germline V gene. The CDR3 consists of 13 residues. V was clipped by 0 bases and J by 5 bases; unmatched bases: 0. DNA of the CDR3: TGTGCCAGCAGCGTAGGACTAGCGGACGAGCAGTACTTC. Its translation is CASSVGLADEQYF.

CDR3 DNA sequence: TGTGCCAGCAGCTTGGGACACTCTGGGGCCAACGTCCTGACTTTC. It encodes CASSLGHSGANVLTF. The genes are TRBV5-4 and TRBJ2-6; no clear D gene. Germline CDR1 SGHNT, CDR2 YYREEE (reference sequence). The CDR3 runs to 15 residues. Trimming cost V 0 bases and J 0 bases, with 4 bases left between them. Based on the CDR3 plus reference TRBV5-4 and TRBJ2-6, the full variable domain is ETGVTQSPTHLIKTRGQQVTLRCSSQSGHNTVSWYQQALGQGPQFIFQYYREEENGRGNFPPRFSGLQFPNYSSELNVNALELDDSALYLCASSLGHSGANVLTFGAGSRLTVL.

The chain couples TRBV19 to TRBJ1-3; 9 bases fit TRBD1. V trimming: 6 bases; J trimming: 0 bases; junction bases outside the gene matches: 3. This CDR3 region has 15 residues. Germline loops: CDR1 LNHDA, CDR2 SQIVND (reference sequence). The CDR3 loop reads CASRTGGNSGNTIYF. Written as DNA, the CDR3 is TGTGCCAGTAGGACAGGGGGAAACTCTGGAAACACCATATATTTT.

The CDR3 is CATREAVTGTGELFF. The CDR3 region has the DNA TGTGCCACCCGTGAGGCAGTTACGGGCACCGGGGAGCTGTTTTTT. The J gene is TRBJ2-2, the V gene TRBV10-3; D uncertain. The V gene's germline CDR1 is ENHRY and CDR2 SYGVKD. CDR3 length: 15 amino acids. Trimming removed 10 bases from V and 4 bases from J, with 19 bases in between.

A single count supports this clone. This chain links TRBV4-1 with TRBJ1-4; no firm D call. Germline loops: CDR1 MGHRA, CDR2 YSYEKL. The CDR3 extends over 17 amino acids. V dropped 4 bases and J dropped 2 bases, with 17 bases sitting between them. CDR3: CASSPRREGSTNEKLFF. As DNA, the CDR3 is TGCGCCAGCAGCCCACGACGGGAGGGTTCGACTAATGAAAAACTGTTTTTT.